The 8 T cell receptor beta chains below all came from one sample that was sequenced in a study of CD8+ T cells in alopecia areata. Markers used for sorting pooled cutaneous lymph node cells were CD4, CD8alpha, NKG2D, NKG2ACE and others. The authors extracted RNA and reverse transcribed it into cDNA as the sequencing template. Assay used: immunoSEQ multiplex PCR; TCRdb lists only in-frame clones, some missing. Altogether about 270,000 clones were found in the sample, and no singletons occur. Sequencing input: CD4+ T cells sorted from a lymph node. These receptors were obtained from a C3H/HeJ mouse with alopecia areata. Strain MHC haplotype: H2-k.

Comment on this clone: The gene symbols are mouse symbols. The read ends 4 residues early relative to the CDR3; the germline J gene fills the gap. The rearrangement joins TRBV19 to TRBJ2-7, with D maybe TRBD1 (6 bases). Germline V gene data show CDR1 as FNHDT and CDR2 as SITEND (reference sequence). This CDR3 contains 13 residues. CDR3 amino acids: CASNPGQTYEQYF. The CDR3 DNA, read in part, is TGTGCCAGCAATCCGGGACAAACATAT.

Concerning this clone: Germline and genes here are mouse. The read falls 4 residues short of the CDR3 end, and the missing part is taken from the germline J gene. The chain is built from TRBV13-3 and TRBJ1-1; 7 bases match TRBD1. This CDR3 is built from 15 residues. Germline loops: CDR1 NNHDY, CDR2 SYVADS. Trimming at V came to 4 bases and at J to 0 bases, leaving 6 bases not matched to a gene. The sequenced CDR3 bases are TGTGCCAGCAGTCTCTCAGGGGGTGCAAACACA. Its translation is CASSLSGGANT. The entire CDR3 reads CASSLSGGANTEVFF.

Note on this clone: Gene and germline names: mouse. The read finishes 4 residues shy of the CDR3 end, and the germline J gene is used to complete it. The chain combines TRBV5 with TRBJ1-1, with 7 positions matching TRBD1. The length of the CDR3 is 15 residues. Germline trimming cut 2 bases from V and 3 bases from J; bases unmatched to any gene: 6. Germline V gene lookup returns CDR1 LGHNA and CDR2 YNLKQL (reference sequence). The sequenced CDR3 bases are TGTGCCAGCAGCCAATCCGTGGGACAGTACACA. It codes for CASSQSVGQYT. The whole CDR3 reads CASSQSVGQYTEVFF.

This clone has only a few counts. All gene names here are mouse names. The read stops 3 residues short of the end of the CDR3; the missing end is completed from the germline J gene. The V call is TRBV13-1, the J call TRBJ1-6; 8 bases are shared with TRBD1. TRBJ1-6 is known as an ORF, though its function is uncertain. CDR3 length: 15 amino acids. The germline gives CDR1 NSHNY, CDR2 SYGAGN. Trimming removed 3 bases from V and 3 bases from J; junction bases left unmatched: 2. The CDR3 bases that were read are TGTGCCAGCAGTGGGGACAGGAGCTATAATTCGCCC. Residues: CASSGDRSYNSP. The CDR3 as a whole reads CASSGDRSYNSPLYF.

In this sample, this clone turned up a few times. These gene names are mouse names. Read sequence stops 4 residues before the CDR3 end, and the germline J gene provides the missing end. The chain couples TRBV5 to TRBJ2-2, with D unresolved. CDR1 and CDR2 (germline): LGHNA, YNLKQL (reference sequence). The CDR3 covers 11 residues. The CDR3 sequence: CASSHGGQLYF. CDR3 DNA (partial): TGTGCCAGCAGCCATGGGGGG.

This clone showed up just a few times. Each gene name is a mouse one. Sequencing ends 4 residues short of the CDR3 end; the germline J gene provides the rest. Other DNA sequences in this sample translate to the same CDR3. The V and J genes are TRBV19 and TRBJ2-7; a possible D gene is TRBD2 (6 bases). Germline loops: CDR1 FNHDT, CDR2 SITEND (reference sequence). V shed 1 base and J shed 1 base, with 9 bases lying between them. This CDR3 is built from 14 residues. Incomplete CDR3 DNA: TGTGCCAGCAGTATAACGGGGGGTTCCTAT. Protein: CASSITGGSY. The CDR3 as a whole reads CASSITGGSYEQYF.

This clone was seen a handful of times. Any gene name here is a mouse gene name. The CDR3: CASSTWGGRVNQDTQYF. Incomplete CDR3 DNA: TGTGCTAGCAGTACCTGGGGGGGGAGGGTTAACCAAGAC. This chain uses TRBV17 with TRBJ2-5; the match to TRBD2 covers 9 bases. The sequenced fragment ends 4 residues before the CDR3 boundary, so the rest is inferred from the germline J gene. This CDR3 comprises 17 residues. Trimming cost V 4 bases and J 0 bases; bases outside gene matches: 8. Germline V gene lookup returns CDR1 MNHDT and CDR2 YYDKIL.

For this clone: The gene symbols are mouse symbols. Sequencing ends 4 residues short of the CDR3 end; the germline J gene provides the rest. The V call is TRBV5, the J call TRBJ2-2, with 11 bases that match TRBD2. Germline CDR1 reads LGHNA; CDR2 reads YNLKQL (reference sequence). J gave up 3 bases and V 0 bases, and 0 bases lay outside the gene matches. The CDR3 sequence is 16 residues long. The CDR3 region is CASSQELGGHTGQLYF. The CDR3 DNA, read in part, is TGTGCCAGCAGCCAAGAACTGGGGGGGCACACCGGG.